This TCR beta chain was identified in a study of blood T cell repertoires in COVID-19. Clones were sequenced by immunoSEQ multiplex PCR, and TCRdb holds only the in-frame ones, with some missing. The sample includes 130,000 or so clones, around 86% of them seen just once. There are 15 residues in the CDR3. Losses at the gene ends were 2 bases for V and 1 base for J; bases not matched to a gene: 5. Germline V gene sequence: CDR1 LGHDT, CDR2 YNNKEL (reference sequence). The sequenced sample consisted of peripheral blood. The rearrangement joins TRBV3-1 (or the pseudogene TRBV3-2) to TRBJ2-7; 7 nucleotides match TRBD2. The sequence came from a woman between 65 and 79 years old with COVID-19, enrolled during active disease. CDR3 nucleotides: TGTGCCAGCAGCCAACCCTGGGGGGGGTCCTACGAGCAGTACTTC. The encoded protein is CASSQPWGGSYEQYF.